These T cell receptor beta chains were read from a single sample in a study of CD4 T cells in relation to SARS-CoV-2 and coronaviruses. Assay used: immunoSEQ multiplex PCR; TCRdb lists only in-frame clones, some missing. The sample holds about 36,000 clones, about 79% seen once. These receptors have no known antigen. Sequenced material: naive CD4+ T cells from PBMCs, cultured in vitro. The receptor set was obtained from an adult with COVID-19. Both conserved end residues are part of each CDR3. A D gene is named only where the DNA matches it firmly. Clone size appears in some rows only: once, few, many, or a class for an expanded clone.

CAWSVGRAYEQYF,TGTGCCTGGAGTGTCGGACGGGCCTACGAGCAGTACTTC,.,.,TRBJ2-7,13,TRBV30
CASSSDSGGGGEQFF,TGTGCCAGCAGTTCCGACAGTGGGGGAGGGGGTGAGCAGTTCTTC,.,.,TRBJ2-1,15,TRBV27
CASSQGQETQYF,TGTGCCAGCAGCCAGGGACAAGAGACCCAGTACTTC,.,.,TRBJ2-5,12,TRBV4-2
CASSQVPGSNQPQHF,TGCGCCAGCAGCCAAGTTCCGGGGAGCAATCAGCCCCAGCATTTT,.,few,TRBJ1-5,15,TRBV4-1
CASSRLAGGYYEQYF,TGTGCCAGCAGTCGACTAGCGGGGGGGTACTACGAGCAGTACTTC,TRBD2,.,TRBJ2-7,15,TRBV2
CASSQEGPPLHF,TGTGCCAGCAGCCAAGAGGGTCCACCCCTCCACTTT,.,.,TRBJ1-6,12,TRBV3-1/TRBV3-2
CASSYSTESSNQPQHF,TGTGCCAGCAGTTACTCGACAGAGTCTAGCAATCAGCCCCAGCATTTT,.,.,TRBJ1-5,16,TRBV6-6
CASSPTRTDTQYF,TGTGCCAGCTCACCAACCAGGACAGATACGCAGTATTTT,.,.,TRBJ2-3,13,TRBV18
CASSAVGADTQYF,TGTGCCAGCAGCGCCGTCGGCGCAGATACGCAGTATTTT,.,.,TRBJ2-3,13,TRBV7-2
CASSQGTTNEKLFF,TGTGCCAGCAGCCAGGGGACGACTAATGAAAAACTGTTTTTT,.,few,TRBJ1-4,14,TRBV3-1/TRBV3-2
CASSHRAGANVLTF,TGTGCCAGCAGCCACAGGGCTGGGGCCAACGTCCTGACTTTC,.,.,TRBJ2-6,14,TRBV11-3